This TCR beta chain appears in the sequencing data of a study of T cells after yellow fever vaccination. The CDR3 runs to 11 residues. The V end was cut by 4 bases, the J end by 10 bases, with 8 bases between. CDR1 WSHSY and CDR2 SAAADI come from the germline V gene. Notes on the study in general: Subsequent booster samples again held most clones from primary vaccination (around 96% CD4, about 85% CD8). Few clonotypes appeared in both CD4 and CD8 compartments. A weaker secondary response peaked on day 5, the primary on day 15. Contaminants from the bulk population, in the form of abundant clonotypes, could be found in FACS-sorted repertoires.

One entry per CDR3 protein results from TCRdb running MiXCR on the 5' RACE reads. The sample has tens of thousands of distinct CDR3 sequences, about 7% seen once. This clonotype is medium-sized within its sample. Its antigen is not identified. The sample in question was CD8+ T cells sorted from PBMCs, obtained 15 days after the yellow fever booster vaccination. The TCR was taken from a man aged 25 to 40 who received the YFV17D yellow fever vaccine. This chain connects TRBV10-2 to TRBJ2-1; D may match TRBD1 or TRBD2 (6 bases each). The CDR3 is CASSVGGEQFF. The CDR3 bases are TGCGCCAGCAGTGTCGGGGGCGAGCAGTTCTTC.